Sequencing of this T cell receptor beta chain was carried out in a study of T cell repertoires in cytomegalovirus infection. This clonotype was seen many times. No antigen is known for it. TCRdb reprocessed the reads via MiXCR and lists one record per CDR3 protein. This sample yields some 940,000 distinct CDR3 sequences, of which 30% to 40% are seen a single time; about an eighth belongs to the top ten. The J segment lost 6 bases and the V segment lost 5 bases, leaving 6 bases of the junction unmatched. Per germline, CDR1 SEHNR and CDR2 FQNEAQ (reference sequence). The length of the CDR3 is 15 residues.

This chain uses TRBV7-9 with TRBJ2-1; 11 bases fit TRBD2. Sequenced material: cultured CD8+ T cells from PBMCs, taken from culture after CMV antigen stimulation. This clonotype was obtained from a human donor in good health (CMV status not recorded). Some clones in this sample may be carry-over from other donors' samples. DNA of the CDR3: TGTGCCAGCAGCCAGGGGACTAGCGGCTCCAATGAGCAGTTCTTC. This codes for CASSQGTSGSNEQFF. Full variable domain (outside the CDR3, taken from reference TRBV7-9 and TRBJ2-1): DTGVSQNPRHKITKRGQNVTFRCDPISEHNRLYWYRQTLGQGPEFLTYFQNEAQLEKSRLLSDRFSAERPKGSFSTLEIQRTEQGDSAMYLCASSQGTSGSNEQFFGPGTRLTVL.